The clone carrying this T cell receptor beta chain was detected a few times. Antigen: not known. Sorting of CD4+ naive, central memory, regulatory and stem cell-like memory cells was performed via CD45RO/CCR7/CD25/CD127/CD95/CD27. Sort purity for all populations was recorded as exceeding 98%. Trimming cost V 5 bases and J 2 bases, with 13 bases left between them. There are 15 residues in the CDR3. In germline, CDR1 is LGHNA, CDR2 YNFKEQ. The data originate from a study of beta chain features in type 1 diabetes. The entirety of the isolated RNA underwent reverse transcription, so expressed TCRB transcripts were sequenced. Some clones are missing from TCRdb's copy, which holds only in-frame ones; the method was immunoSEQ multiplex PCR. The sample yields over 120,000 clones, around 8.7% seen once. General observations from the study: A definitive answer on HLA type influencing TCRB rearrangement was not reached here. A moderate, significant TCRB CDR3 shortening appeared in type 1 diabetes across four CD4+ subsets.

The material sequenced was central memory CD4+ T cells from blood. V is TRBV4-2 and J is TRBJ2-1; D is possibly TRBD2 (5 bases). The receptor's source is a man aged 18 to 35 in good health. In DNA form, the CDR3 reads TGTGCCAGCAGCGTAGAGCGGAACCCCTACAATGAGCAGTTCTTC. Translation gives CASSVERNPYNEQFF.